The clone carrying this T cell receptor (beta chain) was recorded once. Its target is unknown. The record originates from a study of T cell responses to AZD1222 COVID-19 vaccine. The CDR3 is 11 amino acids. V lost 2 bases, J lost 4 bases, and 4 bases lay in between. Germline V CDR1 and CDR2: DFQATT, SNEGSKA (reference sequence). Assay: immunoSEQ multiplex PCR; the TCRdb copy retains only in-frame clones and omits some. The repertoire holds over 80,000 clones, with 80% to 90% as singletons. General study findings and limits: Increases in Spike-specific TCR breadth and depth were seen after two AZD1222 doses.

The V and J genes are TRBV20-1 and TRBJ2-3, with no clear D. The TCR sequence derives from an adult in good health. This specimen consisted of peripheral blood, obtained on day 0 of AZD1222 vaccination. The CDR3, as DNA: TGCAGTGCTAGAACGTCAGATACGCAGTATTTT. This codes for CSARTSDTQYF.